This TCR beta chain was captured in a study of T cells expressing NK-cell markers. Turning to the study itself: TCR beta repertoires came from sorted CD3+CD56+NKG2C+, CD3+CD56+NKG2C- and CD3+CD56-NKG2C+ T cells. Most of the eight sequenced donors were HCMV-seropositive; one was seronegative.

TCRdb reanalyzed the 5' RACE reads, giving one entry per CDR3 protein sequence and no DNA. This repertoire includes 120,000 to 150,000 distinct CDR3 sequences. A word on this clonotype: Its specificity is not known.

Germline V gives CDR1 SGHVS, CDR2 FQNEAQ. The length of the CDR3 is 14 residues. Findings and limits, study-wide: There remained a lack of clarity about HCMV specificity of expanded NKG2C+ T cell clones. Similarly, these clonotypes led the CD3+CD56-NKG2C+ fraction as well in several donors.

The TCR comes from a man between 18 and 29 years old in good health. Sequencing was performed on blood T cells: a sorted CD56 or NKG2C T cell subset, CD4+ or CD8+ T cells, or bulk PBMC T cells (not recorded which). The V and J genes are TRBV7-8 and TRBJ2-2. The CDR3 loop reads CASSLTDGTGELFF.